The next 32 T cell receptor beta chains were all read from a single sample in a study of HIV-infected patients and healthy controls. TCRdb itself ran the 5' RACE reads through MiXCR, one entry per CDR3 protein. Of over 55,000 distinct CDR3 sequences in the sample, around 16% were seen once. The sequenced sample consisted of CD4+ T cells from blood. The receptors come from a human donor in good health.

This clonotype was seen a handful of times. The chain uses TRBV6-5 and TRBJ2-3; 8 positions agree with TRBD1. Per germline, CDR1 MNHEY and CDR2 SVGAGI. Losses at the gene ends were 6 bases for V and 5 bases for J; bases not matched to a gene: 10. The CDR3 extends over 15 amino acids. In DNA, the CDR3 is TGTGCCAGCAGGCCGACAGGGGTCGTTAAAGATACGCAGTATTTT. Residues: CASRPTGVVKDTQYF.

This chain joins TRBV12-3 or TRBV12-4 and TRBJ2-3; 9 nucleotides align to TRBD2. V gave up 6 bases and J gave up 2 bases; unmatched junction bases: 3. This CDR3 is built from 14 residues. CDR3: CASRTSGNTDTQYF. The CDR3 nucleotides read TGTGCCAGCAGGACTAGCGGTAACACAGATACGCAGTATTTT.

This clonotype was picked up a small number of times. This sequence joins TRBV11-1 and TRBJ2-7; 7 positions match TRBD2. Germline V CDR1 and CDR2: SGHAT, FQDESV (reference sequence). V lost 7 bases to trimming and J lost 3 bases; unmatched junction nucleotides: 12. The CDR3 length is 15 residues. The CDR3 bases are TGTGCCAGCAAACCGTCTAGCGGAGATTACTACGAGCAGTACTTC. It is translated as CASKPSSGDYYEQYF.

This clonotype was seen repeatedly, ten times or more. V usage is TRBV7-2 and J usage is TRBJ2-7; 9 bases are a match to TRBD2. The CDR3 covers 14 residues. Trimming at V came to 5 bases and at J to 4 bases, leaving 6 bases not matched to a gene. Germline V gives CDR1 SGHTA, CDR2 FQGNSA. The CDR3 here is CASSHSGGAYEQYF. DNA for the CDR3: TGTGCCAGCAGCCATAGCGGGGGAGCGTACGAGCAGTACTTC.

This clonotype has more than one count but fewer than ten. V usage is TRBV27 and J usage is TRBJ2-7; unclear D gene. The CDR3 sequence is 12 residues long. Germline V gene data show CDR1 as MNHEY and CDR2 as SMNVEV (reference sequence). V was cut by 4 bases and J by 4 bases, with 8 bases left in between. The CDR3 loop is CASSSDRYEQYF. In DNA, the CDR3 is TGTGCCAGCAGTTCCGACCGGTACGAGCAGTACTTC.

This clonotype turned up a few times. This rearrangement joins TRBV7-2 to TRBJ2-2; no clear D. Trimming shortened V by 2 bases and J by 9 bases, and 4 bases separated the two germline ends. The CDR3 is made up of 11 amino acids. Germline lookup yields CDR1 SGHTA and CDR2 FQGNSA. The CDR3 here is CASSLSRELFF. DNA for the CDR3: TGTGCCAGCAGCTTAAGCAGGGAGCTGTTTTTT. Drawing the rest from reference TRBV7-2 and TRBJ2-2, the complete variable domain is GAGVSQSPSNKVTEKGKDVELRCDPISGHTALYWYRQSLGQGLEFLIYFQGNSAPDKSGLPSDRFSAERTGGSVSTLTIQRTQQEDSAVYLCASSLSRELFFGEGSRLTVL.

This chain joins TRBV30 and TRBJ1-1; D unclear. The CDR3 is 12 amino acids. CDR1 and CDR2 from the germline V gene are GTSNPN and SVGIG (reference sequence). Trimming shortened V by 5 bases and J by 3 bases, and 10 bases separated the two germline ends. The CDR3 spells CAWAFTHTEAFF. CDR3 nucleotides: TGTGCCTGGGCTTTTACACACACTGAAGCTTTCTTT.

This clonotype was seen a handful of times. The chain couples TRBV20-1 to TRBJ1-2, with D maybe TRBD1 (5 bases). V shed 6 bases and J shed 2 bases, with 16 bases lying between them. CDR3 length equals 14 residues. Germline CDR1 reads DFQATT; CDR2 reads SNEGSKA (reference sequence). CDR3 in amino acids: CSASIIEGNYGYTF. DNA of the CDR3: TGCAGTGCCAGTATTATAGAGGGGAACTATGGCTACACCTTC.

Concerning this clonotype itself: It may be a read error: a sequence one base away is much more abundant. The J gene is TRBJ2-1, the V gene TRBV6-2 or TRBV6-3, with D perhaps matching TRBD2 (6 bases). The V gene lost 10 bases and the J gene lost 3 bases, with 16 bases spanning the gap. The germline V gene encodes CDR1 MNHEY and CDR2 SVGEGT. This CDR3 contains 14 residues. This CDR3 reads CATSLGLVYNEQFF. In DNA, the CDR3 is TGTGCCACTAGCCTGGGACTGGTCTACAATGAGCAGTTCTTC.

This clonotype was recorded many times. V and J are TRBV6-5 and TRBJ2-2; D remains unclear. This CDR3 has 14 amino acids. Germline V gives CDR1 MNHEY, CDR2 SVGAGI. The germline V and J ends were trimmed by 4 bases and 1 base, with 7 bases remaining between them. CDR3 in amino acids: CASSFRWNTGELFF. The CDR3 nucleotides are TGTGCCAGCAGTTTCCGGTGGAACACCGGGGAGCTGTTTTTT.

This clonotype was counted a few times. The V call is TRBV28, the J call TRBJ2-1; D is unresolved. Germline CDR1 is MDHEN and CDR2 is SYDVKM. With 5 bases removed from V and 4 bases from J, the gap between germline ends came to 15 bases. There are 15 residues in the CDR3. CDR3 sequence: CASSPGRNRYNEQFF. The CDR3 DNA is TGTGCCAGCAGTCCGGGTAGGAACCGATACAATGAGCAGTTCTTC.

This clonotype was seen only a few times. The CDR3 DNA is TGTGCCAACCGCCAGGTCCCCTACAATGAGCAGTTCTTC. Its translation: CANRQVPYNEQFF. V is TRBV21-1 and J is TRBJ2-1. TRBV21-1 is a pseudogene. CDR3 size: 13 residues.

The V and J genes are TRBV2 and TRBJ2-3; 7 nucleotides line up with TRBD2. This CDR3 contains 13 residues. CDR1 and CDR2 from the germline V gene are SNHLY and FYNNEI. J lost 6 bases, V lost 4 bases, and 4 bases had no gene match. CDR3 in DNA: TGTGCCAGCAGTGGGGAACTAGCGGATACGCAGTATTTT. Amino acid sequence: CASSGELADTQYF.

The sample holds a few counts of this clonotype. This sequence joins TRBV7-9 and TRBJ1-1; D not certain. V was clipped by 9 bases and J by 0 bases, with 8 bases between them. There are 12 residues in the CDR3. From germline, CDR1 is SEHNR and CDR2 FQNEAQ (reference sequence). The CDR3 protein is CASRWMNTEAFF. The CDR3 DNA follows: TGTGCCAGTCGTTGGATGAACACTGAAGCTTTCTTT.

This clonotype has just a few counts. This chain connects TRBV29-1 to TRBJ2-1; D is possibly TRBD1 (6 bases). Per germline, CDR1 SQVTM and CDR2 ANQGSEA. Trimming left V 4 bases short and J 5 bases short, with 18 bases between. The CDR3 contains 15 residues. This CDR3 is CSVAWTEIMHNEQFF. For the CDR3, the DNA is TGCAGCGTTGCATGGACAGAAATAATGCACAATGAGCAGTTCTTC.

The chain is built from TRBV6-4 and TRBJ2-4, with TRBD2 matching 9 bases. CDR3 length: 13 amino acids. CDR1 and CDR2 from the germline V gene are MRHNA and SNTAGT. V gave up 3 bases and J gave up 9 bases; unmatched junction bases: 3. CDR3 coding DNA: TGTGCCAGCAGTGAAGTTAGCGGGAGCATTCAGTACTTC. Encoded protein: CASSEVSGSIQYF.

This clonotype was seen at least ten times. The chain carries TRBV5-1 and TRBJ1-6; the match to TRBD1 covers 7 bases. The length of the CDR3 is 15 residues. The germline CDR1 and CDR2 sequences are SGHRS and YFSETQ. Trimming cost V 1 base and J 15 bases; bases outside gene matches: 13. This CDR3 is CASSLSGQQGQNLHF. For the CDR3, the DNA is TGCGCCAGCAGCTTGTCCGGCCAACAGGGGCAGAACCTCCACTTT.

The chain uses TRBV4-2 and TRBJ2-3; the D gene is possibly TRBD2 (8 bases). Trimming shortened V by 0 bases and J by 6 bases, and 16 bases separated the two germline ends. The CDR3 is 16 amino acids. Germline V lookup: CDR1 LGHNA, CDR2 YNFKEQ. The DNA for the CDR3 is TGTGCCAGCAGCCAAGATTGGGCGGGGGGACAGGATACGCAGTATTTT. Translation: CASSQDWAGGQDTQYF.

This sequence joins TRBV7-2 and TRBJ2-5, with D possibly being TRBD1 (5 bases). Trimming removed 4 bases at V and 5 bases at J, with 11 bases between. The CDR3 contains 13 residues. Germline lookup yields CDR1 SGHTA and CDR2 FQGNSA. Here the CDR3 reads CASSYQGQETQYF. CDR3 nucleotide sequence: TGTGCCAGCAGCTACCAGGGTCAGGAGACCCAGTACTTC.

This chain links TRBV29-1 with TRBJ2-3; the D call may be TRBD1 or TRBD2 (6 bases each). The CDR3 consists of 11 residues. Germline CDR1 and CDR2: SQVTM and ANQGSEA. The germline V and J ends were trimmed by 2 bases and 9 bases, with 9 bases remaining between them. CDR3 DNA: TGCAGCGTTGAAAGGGGGGCAACGCAGTATTTT. This gives the protein CSVERGATQYF.

The rearrangement joins TRBV12-3 or TRBV12-4 to TRBJ1-5, with D possibly matching TRBD1 (5 bases). The length of the CDR3 is 14 residues. V lost 6 bases and J 3 bases, leaving 12 bases between the germline ends. The CDR3: CASRADSDNQPQHF. Written as DNA, the CDR3 is TGTGCCAGCAGAGCTGACAGCGACAATCAGCCCCAGCATTTT.

This clonotype was seen more than once but under ten times. The rearrangement links TRBV12-3 or TRBV12-4 to TRBJ2-6; 8 nucleotides align to TRBD1. Trimming removed 6 bases from V and 3 bases from J; junction bases left unmatched: 7. CDR3 size: 16 residues. The CDR3 loop reads CASSRDRGRGANVLTF. DNA of the CDR3: TGTGCCAGCAGCCGCGACAGGGGACGTGGGGCCAACGTCCTGACTTTC.

Ten or more counts support this clonotype. The chain is built from TRBV20-1 and TRBJ2-4, with D unresolved. Trimming cost V 5 bases and J 0 bases, with 14 bases left between them. The CDR3 length is 15 residues. Germline V lookup: CDR1 DFQATT, CDR2 SNEGSKA (reference sequence). The CDR3 region has the DNA TGCAGTGCTGGAAGGACGAGCCTAGCCAAAAACATTCAGTACTTC. The encoded protein is CSAGRTSLAKNIQYF.

V and J are TRBV7-2 and TRBJ2-3; no clear D gene. The CDR3 loop spans 14 amino acids. The germline CDR1 and CDR2 sequences are SGHTA and FQGNSA. V was shortened by 4 bases and J by 3 bases, with 11 bases between the two germline ends. The CDR3 coding sequence is TGTGCCAGCAGCTCGTATATGCGGACAGATACGCAGTATTTT. This codes for CASSSYMRTDTQYF.

V and J are TRBV6-4 and TRBJ2-1; tentatively, D is TRBD1 or TRBD2 (5 bases each). Germline loops: CDR1 MRHNA, CDR2 SNTAGT. The CDR3 length is 15 residues. V dropped 4 bases and J dropped 3 bases, with 13 bases sitting between them. The CDR3 reads CASSAGTGHYNEQFF. The CDR3 DNA reads TGTGCCAGCAGTGCCGGGACGGGCCACTACAATGAGCAGTTCTTC.

This clonotype was counted many times. The chain links TRBV7-9 to TRBJ1-4; a possible D gene is TRBD1 (6 bases). Germline loops: CDR1 SEHNR, CDR2 FQNEAQ (reference sequence). Trimming left V 2 bases short and J 4 bases short, with 11 bases between. The CDR3 has 15 amino acids. The CDR3 loop is CASSLSGQLNEKLFF. The CDR3 nucleotides are TGTGCCAGCAGCTTATCTGGACAGCTTAATGAAAAACTGTTTTTT.

This clonotype was recorded many times. V usage is TRBV7-2 and J usage is TRBJ2-1, with a possible D match to TRBD1 (7 bases). Trimming shortened V by 5 bases and J by 7 bases, and 21 bases separated the two germline ends. The CDR3 has 16 residues. Germline CDR1 is SGHTA and CDR2 is FQGNSA. The CDR3 is CASSPRGLPGGNEQFF. CDR3 DNA: TGTGCCAGCAGCCCCAGGGGACTCCCAGGGGGGAATGAGCAGTTCTTC.

The chain carries TRBV4-2 and TRBJ1-5; D perhaps matches TRBD1 (5 bases). V lost 4 bases, J lost 0 bases, and 13 bases lay in between. The CDR3 has 16 amino acids. CDR1 is LGHNA and CDR2 is YNFKEQ in the germline V gene. CDR3: CASSPDSSYSNQPQHF. As DNA, the CDR3 is TGTGCCAGCAGCCCAGACAGCAGCTATAGCAATCAGCCCCAGCATTTT.

This chain connects TRBV14 to TRBJ1-3, with a weak D call TRBD1 (6 bases). This CDR3 has 13 residues. Trimming stripped 6 bases from V and 2 bases from J, with 8 bases between. Germline CDR1 is SGHDN and CDR2 is FVKESK. CDR3 bases: TGTGCCAGCAGATACAGGGCTGGAAACACCATATATTTT. Translating it yields CASRYRAGNTIYF.

This clonotype was detected ten times or more. The J gene is TRBJ2-3, the V gene TRBV6-2 or TRBV6-3; D is ambiguous. CDR1 and CDR2 from the germline V gene are MNHEY and SVGEGT. The CDR3 sequence is 14 residues long. With 2 bases removed from V and 8 bases from J, the gap between germline ends came to 14 bases. CDR3 sequence: CASSYGIDRVTQYF. The CDR3 nucleotides are TGTGCCAGCAGTTACGGGATAGATCGGGTTACGCAGTATTTT.

This clonotype has a single count. The rearrangement joins TRBV5-5 to TRBJ1-1, with TRBD1 matching 8 bases. V dropped 3 bases and J dropped 5; count of bases not matched to a gene: 15. The CDR3 covers 17 residues. Germline CDR1 reads SGHKS; CDR2 reads YYEKEE (reference sequence). The CDR3 nucleotides are TGTGCCAGCAGCTCACGGACAGGGTCGGGCTTTAGTACTGAAGCTTTCTTT. It translates to CASSSRTGSGFSTEAFF.

This clonotype was counted ten times or more. The chain is built from TRBV7-2 and TRBJ2-1; TRBD2 aligns across 7 bases. V was pared by 5 bases and J by 8 bases, with 18 bases of the junction left unmatched. Looked up from germline, CDR1 is SGHTA and CDR2 is FQGNSA. This CDR3 has 17 amino acids. The chain's CDR3 is CASSKDGTRGGSDEQFF. The CDR3 DNA reads TGTGCCAGCAGCAAGGATGGTACTCGCGGGGGATCCGATGAGCAGTTCTTC.